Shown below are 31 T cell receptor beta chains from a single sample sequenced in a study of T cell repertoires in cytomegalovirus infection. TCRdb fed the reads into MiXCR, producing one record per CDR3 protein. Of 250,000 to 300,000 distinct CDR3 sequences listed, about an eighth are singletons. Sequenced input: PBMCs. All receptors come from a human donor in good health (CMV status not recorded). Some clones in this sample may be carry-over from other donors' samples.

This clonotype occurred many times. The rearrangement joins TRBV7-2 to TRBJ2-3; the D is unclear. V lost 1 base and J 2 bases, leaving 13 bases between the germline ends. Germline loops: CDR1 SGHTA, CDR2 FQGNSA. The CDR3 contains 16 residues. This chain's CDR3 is CASSLGTKRNTDTQYF. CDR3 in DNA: TGTGCCAGCAGCTTAGGGACGAAAAGAAACACAGATACGCAGTATTTT.

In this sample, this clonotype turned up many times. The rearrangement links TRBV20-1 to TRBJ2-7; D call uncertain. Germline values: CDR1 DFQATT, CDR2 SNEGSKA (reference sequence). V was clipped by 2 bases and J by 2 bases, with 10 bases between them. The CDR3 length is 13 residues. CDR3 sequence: CSARSGQAYEQYF. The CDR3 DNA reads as TGCAGTGCTAGATCCGGCCAGGCCTACGAGCAGTACTTC.

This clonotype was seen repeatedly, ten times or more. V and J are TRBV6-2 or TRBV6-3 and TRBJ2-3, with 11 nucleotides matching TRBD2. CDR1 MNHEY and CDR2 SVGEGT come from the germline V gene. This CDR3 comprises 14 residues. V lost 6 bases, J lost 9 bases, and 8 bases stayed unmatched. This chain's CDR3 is CASSKLAGEKTQYF. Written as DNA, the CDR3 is TGTGCCAGCAGCAAACTAGCGGGAGAGAAAACGCAGTATTTT.

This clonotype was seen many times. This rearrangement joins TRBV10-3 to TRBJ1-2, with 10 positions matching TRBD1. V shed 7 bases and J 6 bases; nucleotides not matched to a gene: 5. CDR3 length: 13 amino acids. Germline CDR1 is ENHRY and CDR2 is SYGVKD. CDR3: CAITRTGGDGYTF. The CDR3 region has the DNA TGTGCCATCACTCGGACAGGGGGGGATGGCTACACCTTC.

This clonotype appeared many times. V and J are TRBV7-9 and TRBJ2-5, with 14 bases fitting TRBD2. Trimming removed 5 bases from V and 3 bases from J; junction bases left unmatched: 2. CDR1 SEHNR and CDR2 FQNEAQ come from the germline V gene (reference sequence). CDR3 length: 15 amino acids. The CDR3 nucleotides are TGTGCCAGCAGCCCGGGACTAGCGGGAGAAGAGACCCAGTACTTC. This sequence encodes CASSPGLAGEETQYF.

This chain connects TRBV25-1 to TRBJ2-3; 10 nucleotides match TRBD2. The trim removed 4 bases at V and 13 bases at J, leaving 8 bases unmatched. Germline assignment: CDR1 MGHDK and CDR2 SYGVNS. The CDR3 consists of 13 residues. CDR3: CASSALAGPQKYF. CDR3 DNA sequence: TGTGCCAGCAGTGCACTAGCGGGGCCCCAGAAGTATTTT.

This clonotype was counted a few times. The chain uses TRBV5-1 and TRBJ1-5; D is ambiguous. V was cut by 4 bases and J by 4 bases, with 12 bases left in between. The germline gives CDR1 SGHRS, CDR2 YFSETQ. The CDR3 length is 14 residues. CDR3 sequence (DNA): TGCGCCAGCAGCGACGGGAGTCAGAATCAGCCCCAGCATTTT. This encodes CASSDGSQNQPQHF.

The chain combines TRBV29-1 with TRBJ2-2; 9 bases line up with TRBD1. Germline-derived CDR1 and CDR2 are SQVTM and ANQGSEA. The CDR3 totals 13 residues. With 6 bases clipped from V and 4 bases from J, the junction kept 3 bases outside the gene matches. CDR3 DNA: TGCAGCGTAACGACAGGGGGCACCGGGGAGCTGTTTTTT. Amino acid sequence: CSVTTGGTGELFF.

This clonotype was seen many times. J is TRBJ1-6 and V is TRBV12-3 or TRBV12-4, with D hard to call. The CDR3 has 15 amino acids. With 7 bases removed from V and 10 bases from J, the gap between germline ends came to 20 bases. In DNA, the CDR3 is TGTGCCAGCACCTTGGAATGGTCGGGGTACTCACCCCTCCACTTT. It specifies CASTLEWSGYSPLHF.

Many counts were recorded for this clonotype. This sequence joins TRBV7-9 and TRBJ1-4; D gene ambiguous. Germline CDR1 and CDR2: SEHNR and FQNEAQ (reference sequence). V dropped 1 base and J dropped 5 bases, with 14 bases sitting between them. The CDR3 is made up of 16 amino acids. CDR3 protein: CASSLVAALSNEKLFF. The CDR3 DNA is TGTGCCAGCAGCTTAGTCGCGGCACTCTCCAATGAAAAACTGTTTTTT.

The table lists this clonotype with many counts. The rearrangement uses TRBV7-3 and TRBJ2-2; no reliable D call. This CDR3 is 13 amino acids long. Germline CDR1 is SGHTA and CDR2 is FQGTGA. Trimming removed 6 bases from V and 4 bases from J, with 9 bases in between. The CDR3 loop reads CASSSTFTGELFF. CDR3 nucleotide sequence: TGTGCCAGCAGTTCTACTTTCACCGGGGAGCTGTTTTTT.

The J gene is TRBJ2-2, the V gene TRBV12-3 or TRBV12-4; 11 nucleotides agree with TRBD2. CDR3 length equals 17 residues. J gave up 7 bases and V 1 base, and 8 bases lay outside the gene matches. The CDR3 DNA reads TGTGCCAGCAGTTTAGACAGGACTAGCGGGCAAATCGGGGAGCTGTTTTTT. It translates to CASSLDRTSGQIGELFF.

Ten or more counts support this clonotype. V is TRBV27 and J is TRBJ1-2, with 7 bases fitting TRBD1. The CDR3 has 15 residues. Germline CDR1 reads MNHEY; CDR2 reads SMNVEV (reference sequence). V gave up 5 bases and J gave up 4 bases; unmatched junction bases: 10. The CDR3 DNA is TGTGCCAGCAGTCCCCACGGGACAGCGACCTATGGCTACACCTTC. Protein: CASSPHGTATYGYTF.

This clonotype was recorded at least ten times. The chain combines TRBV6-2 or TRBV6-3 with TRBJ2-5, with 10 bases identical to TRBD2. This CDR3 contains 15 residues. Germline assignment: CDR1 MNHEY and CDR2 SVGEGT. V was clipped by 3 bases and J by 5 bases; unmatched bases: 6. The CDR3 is CASSYLIAGGETQYF. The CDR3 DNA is TGTGCCAGCAGTTATCTCATAGCGGGAGGCGAGACCCAGTACTTC.

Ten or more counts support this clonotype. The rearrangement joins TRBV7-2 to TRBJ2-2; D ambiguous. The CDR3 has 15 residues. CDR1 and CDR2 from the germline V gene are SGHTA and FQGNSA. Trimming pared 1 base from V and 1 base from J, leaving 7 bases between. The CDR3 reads CASSLGFGNTGELFF. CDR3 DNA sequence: TGTGCCAGCAGCTTAGGTTTTGGGAACACCGGGGAGCTGTTTTTT.

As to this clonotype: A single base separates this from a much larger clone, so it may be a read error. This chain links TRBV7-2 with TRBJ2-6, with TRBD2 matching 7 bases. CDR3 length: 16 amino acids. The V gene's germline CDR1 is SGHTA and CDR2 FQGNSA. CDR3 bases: TGTGCCATTACCGGGAGGCTCCACTCTAGGGCCAACGTCCTGACTTTC. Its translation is CAITGRLHSRANVLTF.

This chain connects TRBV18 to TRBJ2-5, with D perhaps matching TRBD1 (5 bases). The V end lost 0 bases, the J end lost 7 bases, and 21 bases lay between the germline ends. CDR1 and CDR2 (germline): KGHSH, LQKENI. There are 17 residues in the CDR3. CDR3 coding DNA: TGTGCCAGCTCACCACCGGCATTGGGGCAGCTGATCGGGACCCAGTACTTC. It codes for CASSPPALGQLIGTQYF.

CDR3 sequence reads: CASSSAALNTEAFF. The DNA of the CDR3 is TGTGCCAGCAGCTCAGCCGCCCTGAACACTGAAGCTTTCTTT. The J gene is TRBJ1-1, the V gene TRBV2; no firm D call. The V gene's germline CDR1 is SNHLY and CDR2 FYNNEI. The CDR3 consists of 14 residues. V was pared by 6 bases and J by 0 bases, with 11 bases between.

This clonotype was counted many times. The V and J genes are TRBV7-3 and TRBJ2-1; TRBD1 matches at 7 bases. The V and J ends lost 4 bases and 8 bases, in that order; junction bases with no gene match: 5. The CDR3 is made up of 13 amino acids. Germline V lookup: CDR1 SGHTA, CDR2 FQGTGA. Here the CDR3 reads CASSSQGWDEQFF. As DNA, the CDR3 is TGTGCCAGCAGCTCACAGGGGTGGGATGAGCAGTTCTTC.

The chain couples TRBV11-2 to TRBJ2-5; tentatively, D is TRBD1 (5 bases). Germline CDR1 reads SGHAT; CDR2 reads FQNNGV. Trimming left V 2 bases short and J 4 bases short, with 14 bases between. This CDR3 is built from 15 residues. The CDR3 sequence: CASSLYSRAAETQYF. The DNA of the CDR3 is TGTGCCAGCAGCTTATACTCCAGGGCGGCAGAGACCCAGTACTTC.

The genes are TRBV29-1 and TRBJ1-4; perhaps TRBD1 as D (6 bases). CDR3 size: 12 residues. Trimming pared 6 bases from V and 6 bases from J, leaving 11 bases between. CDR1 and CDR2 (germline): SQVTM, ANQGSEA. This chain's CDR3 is CSVRTAYEKLFF. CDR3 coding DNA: TGCAGCGTCAGGACAGCTTATGAAAAACTGTTTTTT.

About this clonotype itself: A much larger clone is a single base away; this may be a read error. The CDR3: CASSWALADEQFF. CDR3 sequence (DNA): TGTGCCAGCAGCTGGGCACTAGCTGATGAGCAGTTCTTC. The chain recombines TRBV7-9 with TRBJ2-1; D perhaps matches TRBD2 (6 bases). Germline CDR1 and CDR2: SEHNR and FQNEAQ (reference sequence). The CDR3 covers 13 residues. V lost 4 bases to trimming and J lost 8 bases, with 12 bases between them. The entire variable domain, with the rest obtained from reference TRBV7-9 and TRBJ2-1, is as follows: DTGVSQNPRHKITKRGQNVTFRCDPISEHNRLYWYRQTLGQGPEFLTYFQNEAQLEKSRLLSDRFSAERPKGSFSTLEIQRTEQGDSAMYLCASSWALADEQFFGPGTRLTVL.

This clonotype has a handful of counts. CDR3 DNA sequence: TGTGCCAGCTCACCGACCGGGGACAGGTCATCGGGGGAGCTGTTTTTT. It yields the protein CASSPTGDRSSGELFF. The chain couples TRBV18 to TRBJ2-2; TRBD1 matches 8 bases. Germline lookup yields CDR1 KGHSH and CDR2 LQKENI. The CDR3 has 16 residues. After removal of 3 bases from V and 8 bases from J, the junction contained 11 bases not matched to a gene. Together with reference TRBV18 and TRBJ2-2, the CDR3 gives the full variable domain: NAGVMQNPRHLVRRRGQEARLRCSPMKGHSHVYWYRQLPEEGLKFMVYLQKENIIDESGMPKERFSAEFPKEGPSILRIQQVVRGDSAAYFCASSPTGDRSSGELFFGEGSRLTVL.

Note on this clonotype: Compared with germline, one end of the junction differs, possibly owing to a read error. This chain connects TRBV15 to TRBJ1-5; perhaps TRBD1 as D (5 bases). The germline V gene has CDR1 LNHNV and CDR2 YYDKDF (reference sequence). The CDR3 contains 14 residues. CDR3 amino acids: CANSSSGFNQPQHF. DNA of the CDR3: TGTGCCAACAGCTCCTCAGGGTTCAATCAGCCCCAGCATTTT.

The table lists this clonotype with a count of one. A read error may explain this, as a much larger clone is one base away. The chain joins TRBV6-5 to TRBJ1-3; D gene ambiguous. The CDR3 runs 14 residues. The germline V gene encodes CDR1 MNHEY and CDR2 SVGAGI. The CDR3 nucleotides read TGTGCCAGCCGAGTATCGCGATCTGGAAACACCGTATATTTT. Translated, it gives CASRVSRSGNTVYF.

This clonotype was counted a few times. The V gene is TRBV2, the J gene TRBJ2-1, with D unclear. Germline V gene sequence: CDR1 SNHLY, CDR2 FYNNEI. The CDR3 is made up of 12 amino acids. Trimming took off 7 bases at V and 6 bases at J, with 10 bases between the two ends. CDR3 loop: CASNLETNEQFF. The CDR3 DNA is TGTGCCAGCAACTTGGAGACCAATGAGCAGTTCTTC.

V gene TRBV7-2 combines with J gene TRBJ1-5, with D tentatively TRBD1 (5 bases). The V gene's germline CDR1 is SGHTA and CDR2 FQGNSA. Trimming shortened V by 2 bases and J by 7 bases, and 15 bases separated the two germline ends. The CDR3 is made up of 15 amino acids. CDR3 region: CASSLRQGEGQPQHF. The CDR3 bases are TGTGCCAGCAGCTTACGGCAGGGTGAGGGCCAGCCCCAGCATTTT.

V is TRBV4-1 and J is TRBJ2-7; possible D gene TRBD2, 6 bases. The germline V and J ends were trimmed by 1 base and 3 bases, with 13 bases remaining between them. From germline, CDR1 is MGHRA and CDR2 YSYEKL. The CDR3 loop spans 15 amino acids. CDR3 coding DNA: TGCGCCAGCAGCCAAGTCCCGGGGGTATTCTACGAGCAGTACTTC. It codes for CASSQVPGVFYEQYF.

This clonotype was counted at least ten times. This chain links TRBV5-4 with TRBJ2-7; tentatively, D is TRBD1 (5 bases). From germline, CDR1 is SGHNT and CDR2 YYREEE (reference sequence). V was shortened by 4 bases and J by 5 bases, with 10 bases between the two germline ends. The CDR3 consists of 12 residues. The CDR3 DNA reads TGTGCCAGCAGCAAGGACACCCACGAGCAGTACTTC. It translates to CASSKDTHEQYF.

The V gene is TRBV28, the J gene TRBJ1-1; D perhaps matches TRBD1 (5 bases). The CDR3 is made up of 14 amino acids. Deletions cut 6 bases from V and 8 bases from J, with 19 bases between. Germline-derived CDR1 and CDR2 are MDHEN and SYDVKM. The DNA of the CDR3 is TGTGCCAGCAGGACCGGATGGGGCGCCCCCGAAGCTTTCTTT. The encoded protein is CASRTGWGAPEAFF.

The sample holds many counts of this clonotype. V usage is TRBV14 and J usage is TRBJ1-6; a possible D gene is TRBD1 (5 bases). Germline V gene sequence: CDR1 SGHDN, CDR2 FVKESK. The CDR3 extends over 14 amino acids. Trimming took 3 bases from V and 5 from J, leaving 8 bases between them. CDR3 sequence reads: CASSQGGNNSPLHF. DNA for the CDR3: TGTGCCAGCAGCCAGGGGGGGAATAATTCACCCCTCCACTTT.